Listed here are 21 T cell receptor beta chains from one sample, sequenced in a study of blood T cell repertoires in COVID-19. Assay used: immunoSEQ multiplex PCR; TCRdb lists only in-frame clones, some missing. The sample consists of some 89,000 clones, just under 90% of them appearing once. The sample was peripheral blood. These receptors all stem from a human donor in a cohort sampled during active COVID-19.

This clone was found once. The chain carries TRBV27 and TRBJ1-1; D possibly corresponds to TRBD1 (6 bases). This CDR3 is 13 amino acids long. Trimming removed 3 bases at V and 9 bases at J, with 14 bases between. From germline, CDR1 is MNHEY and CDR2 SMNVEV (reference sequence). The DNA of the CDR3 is TGTGCCAGCAGTTTCGGCAGGGGATTTCAAGCTTTCTTT. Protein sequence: CASSFGRGFQAFF.

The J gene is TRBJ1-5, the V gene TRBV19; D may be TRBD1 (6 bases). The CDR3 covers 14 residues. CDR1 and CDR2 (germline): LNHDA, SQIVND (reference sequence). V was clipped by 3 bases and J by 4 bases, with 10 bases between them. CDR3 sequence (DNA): TGTGCCAGTAGTATCGGCAGGGGAAATCAGCCCCAGCATTTT. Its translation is CASSIGRGNQPQHF.

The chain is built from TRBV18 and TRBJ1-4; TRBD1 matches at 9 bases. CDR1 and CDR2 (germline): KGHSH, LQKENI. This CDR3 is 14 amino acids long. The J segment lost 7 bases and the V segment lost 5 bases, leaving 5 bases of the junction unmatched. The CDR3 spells CASSSTGGVEKLFF. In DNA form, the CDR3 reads TGTGCCAGCTCATCGACAGGGGGGGTTGAAAAACTGTTTTTT.

CDR3 in amino acids: CASSSYIGLAGEQNEQFF. Written as DNA, the CDR3 is TGTGCCAGCAGCTCCTACATAGGTCTAGCGGGAGAGCAAAATGAGCAGTTCTTC. The chain combines TRBV7-2 with TRBJ2-1, with 10 bases identical to TRBD2. CDR3 length: 18 amino acids. In germline, CDR1 is SGHTA, CDR2 FQGNSA. V shed 4 bases, J shed 7 bases, and the junction held 16 bases outside the gene matches.

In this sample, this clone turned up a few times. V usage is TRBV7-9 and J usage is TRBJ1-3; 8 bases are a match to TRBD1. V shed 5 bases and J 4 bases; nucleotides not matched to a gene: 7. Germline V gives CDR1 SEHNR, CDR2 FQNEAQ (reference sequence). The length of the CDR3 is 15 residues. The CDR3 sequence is CASSDTGTGGNTIYF. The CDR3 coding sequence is TGTGCCAGCAGCGACACCGGGACAGGCGGAAACACCATATATTTT. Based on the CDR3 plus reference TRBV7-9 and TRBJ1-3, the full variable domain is DTGVSQNPRHKITKRGQNVTFRCDPISEHNRLYWYRQTLGQGPEFLTYFQNEAQLEKSRLLSDRFSAERPKGSFSTLEIQRTEQGDSAMYLCASSDTGTGGNTIYFGEGSWLTVV.

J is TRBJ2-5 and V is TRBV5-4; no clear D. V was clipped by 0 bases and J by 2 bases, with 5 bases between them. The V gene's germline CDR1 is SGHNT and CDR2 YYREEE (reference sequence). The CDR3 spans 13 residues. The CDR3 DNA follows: TGTGCCAGCAGCTTGGTTCAGCAAGAGACCCAGTACTTC. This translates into CASSLVQQETQYF.

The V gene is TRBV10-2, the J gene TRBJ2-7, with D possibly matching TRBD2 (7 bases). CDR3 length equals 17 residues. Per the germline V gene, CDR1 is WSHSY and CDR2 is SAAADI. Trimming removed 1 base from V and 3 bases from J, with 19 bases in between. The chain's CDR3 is CASSEFPLREGGYEQYF. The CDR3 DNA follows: TGCGCCAGCAGTGAGTTTCCCCTTAGGGAGGGGGGCTACGAGCAGTACTTC.

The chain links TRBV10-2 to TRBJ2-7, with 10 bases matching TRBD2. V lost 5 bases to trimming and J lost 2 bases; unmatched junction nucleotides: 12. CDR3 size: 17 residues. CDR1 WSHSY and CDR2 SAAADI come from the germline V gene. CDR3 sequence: CASSRWLAGESPYEQYF. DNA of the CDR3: TGCGCCAGCAGTAGGTGGCTAGCGGGGGAATCCCCCTACGAGCAGTACTTC.

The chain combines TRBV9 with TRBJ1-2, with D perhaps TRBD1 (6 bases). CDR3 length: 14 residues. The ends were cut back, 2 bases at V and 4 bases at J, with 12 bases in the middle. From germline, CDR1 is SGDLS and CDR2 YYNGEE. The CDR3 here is CASSVLDSLYGYTF. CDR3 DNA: TGTGCCAGCAGCGTTCTGGACAGCCTCTATGGCTACACCTTC. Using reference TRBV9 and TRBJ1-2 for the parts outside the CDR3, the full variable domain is DSGVTQTPKHLITATGQRVTLRCSPRSGDLSVYWYQQSLDQGLQFLIQYYNGEERAKGNILERFSAQQFPDLHSELNLSSLELGDSALYFCASSVLDSLYGYTFGSGTRLTVV.

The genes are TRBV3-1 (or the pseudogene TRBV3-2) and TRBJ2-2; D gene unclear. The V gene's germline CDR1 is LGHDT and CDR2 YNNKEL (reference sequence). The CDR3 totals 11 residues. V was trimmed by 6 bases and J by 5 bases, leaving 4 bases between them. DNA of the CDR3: TGTGCCAGCAGTCGTACCGGGGAGCTGTTTTTT. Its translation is CASSRTGELFF.

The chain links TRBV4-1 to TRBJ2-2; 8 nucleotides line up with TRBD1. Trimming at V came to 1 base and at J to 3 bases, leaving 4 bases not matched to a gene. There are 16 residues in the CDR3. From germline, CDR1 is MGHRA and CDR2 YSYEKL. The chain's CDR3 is CASSQARGRDTGELFF. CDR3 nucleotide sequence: TGCGCCAGCAGCCAAGCCAGGGGGCGCGACACCGGGGAGCTGTTTTTT.

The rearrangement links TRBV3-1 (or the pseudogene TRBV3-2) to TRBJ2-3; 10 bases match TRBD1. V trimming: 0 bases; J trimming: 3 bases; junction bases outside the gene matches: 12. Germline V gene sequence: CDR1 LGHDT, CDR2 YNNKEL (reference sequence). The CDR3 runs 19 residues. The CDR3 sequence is CASSQDLRRQGARTDTQYF. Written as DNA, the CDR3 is TGTGCCAGCAGCCAAGATCTTCGCCGACAGGGGGCAAGGACAGATACGCAGTATTTT.

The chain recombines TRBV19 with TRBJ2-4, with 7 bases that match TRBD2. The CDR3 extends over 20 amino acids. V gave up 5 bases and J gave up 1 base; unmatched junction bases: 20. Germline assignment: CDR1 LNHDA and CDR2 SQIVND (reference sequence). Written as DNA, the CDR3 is TGTGCCAGTAGTTCCCCAGGTCGGGGGGAATGGTGGTCGGCCAAAAACATTCAGTACTTC. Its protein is CASSSPGRGEWWSAKNIQYF.

In DNA form, the CDR3 reads TGTGCCAGCAGTGAACAGCAGGGGGCGAGGACTGAAGCTTTCTTT. Its translation is CASSEQQGARTEAFF. The genes are TRBV6-1 and TRBJ1-1; 8 bases line up with TRBD1. There are 15 residues in the CDR3. CDR1 is MNHNS, CDR2 SASEGT, per germline. J was trimmed by 5 bases and V by 2 bases; bases with no gene match: 7.

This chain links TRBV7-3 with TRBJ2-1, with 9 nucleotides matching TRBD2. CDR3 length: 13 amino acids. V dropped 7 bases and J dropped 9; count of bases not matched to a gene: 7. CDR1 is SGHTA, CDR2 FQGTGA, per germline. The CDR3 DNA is TGTGCCAGCACCCTAGCGGGAATGGGTGAGCAGTTCTTC. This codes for CASTLAGMGEQFF.

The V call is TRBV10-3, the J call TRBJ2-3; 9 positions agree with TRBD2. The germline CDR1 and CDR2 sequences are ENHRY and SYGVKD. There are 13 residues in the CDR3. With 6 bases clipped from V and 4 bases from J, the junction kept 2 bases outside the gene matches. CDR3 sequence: CAIRREGPDTQYF. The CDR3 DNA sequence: TGTGCCATCAGGCGGGAGGGCCCAGATACGCAGTATTTT.

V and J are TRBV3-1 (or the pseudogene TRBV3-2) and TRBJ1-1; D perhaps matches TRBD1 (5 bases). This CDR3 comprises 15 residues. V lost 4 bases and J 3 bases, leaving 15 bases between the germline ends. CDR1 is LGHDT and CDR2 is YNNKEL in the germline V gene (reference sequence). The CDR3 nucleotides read TGTGCCAGCAGCCGTAGGGGAGGCGGGGACACTGAAGCTTTCTTT. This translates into CASSRRGGGDTEAFF.

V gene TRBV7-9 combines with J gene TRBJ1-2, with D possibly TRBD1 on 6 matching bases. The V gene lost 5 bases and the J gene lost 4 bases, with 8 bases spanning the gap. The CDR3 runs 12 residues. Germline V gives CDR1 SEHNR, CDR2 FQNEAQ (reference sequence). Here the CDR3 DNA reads TGTGCCAGCAGCGTGGACAGCTATGGCTACACCTTC. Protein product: CASSVDSYGYTF.

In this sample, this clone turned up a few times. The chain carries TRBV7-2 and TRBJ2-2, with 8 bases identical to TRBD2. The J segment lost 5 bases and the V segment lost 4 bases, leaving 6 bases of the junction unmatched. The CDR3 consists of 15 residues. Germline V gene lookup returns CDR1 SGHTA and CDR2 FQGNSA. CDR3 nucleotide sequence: TGTGCCAGCAGCTCCCGAGGACTAGCAACCGGGGAGCTGTTTTTT. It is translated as CASSSRGLATGELFF.

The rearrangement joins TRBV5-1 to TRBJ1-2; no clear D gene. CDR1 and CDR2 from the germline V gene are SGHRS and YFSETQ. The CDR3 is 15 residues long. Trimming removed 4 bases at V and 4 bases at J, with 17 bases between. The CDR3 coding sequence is TGCGCCAGCAGCACTACCGGGGAAACTAGCTATGGCTACACCTTC. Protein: CASSTTGETSYGYTF.

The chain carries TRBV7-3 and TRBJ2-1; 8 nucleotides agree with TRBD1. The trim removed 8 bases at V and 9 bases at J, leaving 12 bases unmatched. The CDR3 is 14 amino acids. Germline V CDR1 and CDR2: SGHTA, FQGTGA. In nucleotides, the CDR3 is TGTGCCAGCGAGGATGGACAGGGTGGAGGTGAGCAGTTCTTC. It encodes CASEDGQGGGEQFF.